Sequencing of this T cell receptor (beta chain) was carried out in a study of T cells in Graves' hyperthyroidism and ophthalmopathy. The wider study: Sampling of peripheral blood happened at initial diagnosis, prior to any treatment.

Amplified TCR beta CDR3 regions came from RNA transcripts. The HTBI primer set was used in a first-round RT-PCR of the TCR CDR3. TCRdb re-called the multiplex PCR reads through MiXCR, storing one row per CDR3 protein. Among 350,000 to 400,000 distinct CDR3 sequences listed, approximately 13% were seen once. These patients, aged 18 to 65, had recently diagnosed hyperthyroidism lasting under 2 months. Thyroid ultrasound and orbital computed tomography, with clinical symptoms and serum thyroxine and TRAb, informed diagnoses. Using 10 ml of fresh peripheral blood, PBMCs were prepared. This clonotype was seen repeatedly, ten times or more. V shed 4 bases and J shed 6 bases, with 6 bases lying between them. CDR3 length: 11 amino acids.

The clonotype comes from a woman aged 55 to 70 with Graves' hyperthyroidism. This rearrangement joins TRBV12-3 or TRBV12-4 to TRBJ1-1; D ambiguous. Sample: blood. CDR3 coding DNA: TGTGCCAGCAGTTACGGACCTGAAGCTTTCTTT. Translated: CASSYGPEAFF.